Shown below are 2 T cell receptor beta chains from a single sample sequenced in a study of cytomegalovirus exposure and HLA in healthy donors. A multiplex PCR was run with 60 Vbeta primers and 13 Jbeta primers. The assay was immunoSEQ multiplex PCR, and TCRdb's table has in-frame clones only and misses some. In the table there are over 100,000 clones, roughly 80% of which are singletons. Sequencing used PBMCs. The origin of the receptors is a young man in good health and CMV-seropositive.

V usage is TRBV6-1 and J usage is TRBJ2-1; D perhaps matches TRBD1 (5 bases). V was trimmed by 4 bases and J by 3 bases, leaving 16 bases between them. In germline, CDR1 is MNHNS, CDR2 SASEGT. CDR3 size: 16 residues. The CDR3 loop is CASSARAGLIYNEQFF. CDR3 in DNA: TGTGCCAGCAGTGCCAGGGCAGGGTTGATCTACAATGAGCAGTTCTTC.

The chain couples TRBV6-5 to TRBJ1-5; D gene uncertain. V was clipped by 5 bases and J by 2 bases, with 10 bases between them. The CDR3 consists of 14 residues. Germline lookup yields CDR1 MNHEY and CDR2 SVGAGI. CDR3 region: CASSPRGGNQPQHF. The CDR3 DNA sequence: TGTGCCAGCAGTCCTCGGGGTGGCAATCAGCCCCAGCATTTT.